This T cell receptor beta chain was sequenced in a study of T-cell memory formation after mild COVID-19. Overall study context: Largely, the TCR clusters proved donor specific.

Points from the study as a whole: Among clones peaking at day 37 in the second wave, SARS-CoV-2 specificity remained unconfirmed. Clones contracting over day 15 to 85 were CD4/CD8 balanced, with later expanders leaning CD4+. Detection of some responders pre-infection suggested pre-existing cross-reactive memory T cells participated.

From the 5' RACE reads, TCRdb called clonotypes with MiXCR, one entry per CDR3 protein. The repertoire holds 380,000 or so distinct CDR3 sequences, with about an eighth as singletons. V lost 8 bases, J lost 4 bases, and 10 bases stayed unmatched. This CDR3 is 15 amino acids long. From germline, CDR1 is SGHTA and CDR2 FQGNSA. This clonotype showed up many times. Its antigen remains unknown. V is TRBV7-2 and J is TRBJ2-1; 8 bases are shared with TRBD2. The sequenced material came from PBMCs or a T cell subset sorted from them (not recorded which). This clonotype originated in a man younger than 30 who had mild COVID-19 (a few samples of this study predate the infection). Cell type and time point are not known. The CDR3 DNA sequence: TGTGCCAGCGCTTCGGGGGGGGCGGCGTACAATGAGCAGTTCTTC. Translation: CASASGGAAYNEQFF.